Reported below is one TCR beta chain. Its antigen is as yet unknown. The length of the CDR3 is 13 residues. CDR1 and CDR2 from the germline V gene are ENHRY and SYGVKD. Trimming stripped 6 bases from V and 4 bases from J, with 12 bases between. The data stem from a study of CD8 T cells in Susac syndrome. Random hexamers primed reverse transcription of about 0.45 to 1 ug RNA. The immunoSEQ assay covered 54 Vbeta and 13 Jbeta segments for CDR3. TCRdb re-called the immunoSEQ multiplex PCR reads through MiXCR, storing one row per CDR3 protein. The table has under 90,000 distinct CDR3 sequences, roughly 91% seen once. Study-level results: The relatively small number of individuals in the TCR sequencing and HLA analysis was acknowledged by the study.

The TCR originated in a human donor with Susac syndrome. Sequenced: CD4+ T cells from PBMCs. The chain uses TRBV10-3 and TRBJ1-1; no firm D call. The CDR3 is CAISGLLSTEAFF. The CDR3 nucleotides read TGTGCCATCAGCGGACTGCTGAGCACTGAAGCTTTCTTT.